The clone carrying this T cell receptor (beta chain) was counted at least ten times. The antigen is not known. The blood draw at each of two time points yielded six milliliters of peripheral blood. The sample comes from a study of prognosis after radiotherapy for stage I lung cancer. The wider study: Each patient with non-small cell lung cancer was deemed medically inoperable. Not a single patient was given any concurrent therapy alongside stereotactic body radiotherapy, also referred to as SBRT.

Study-wide results and limits: Medians of about 9,700 versus 6,500 showed unique TCR clone counts falling after stereotactic body radiation therapy.

Trimming cost V 4 bases and J 3 bases, with 9 bases left between them. This CDR3 is 14 amino acids long. From germline, CDR1 is ENHRY and CDR2 SYGVKD. The authors amplified TCR beta CDR3 from genomic DNA using two-round multiplex PCR. Round one of PCR was performed, and it used primers specific to each TRBV and TRBJ gene. TCRdb reanalysed the multiplex PCR reads using MiXCR and keeps one entry per CDR3 protein. The repertoire includes roughly 18,000 distinct CDR3 sequences, 44% of them detected once, and about two fifths sits in the top ten. Material: PBMCs, obtained before or after stereotactic body radiation therapy (not recorded which). The source of this sequence is a donor at least 50 years old with non-small cell lung cancer. The genes are TRBV10-3 and TRBJ2-2; no clear D. The CDR3 region is CAISANRYTGELFF. CDR3 DNA sequence: TGTGCCATCAGTGCGAACAGATACACCGGGGAGCTGTTTTTT.